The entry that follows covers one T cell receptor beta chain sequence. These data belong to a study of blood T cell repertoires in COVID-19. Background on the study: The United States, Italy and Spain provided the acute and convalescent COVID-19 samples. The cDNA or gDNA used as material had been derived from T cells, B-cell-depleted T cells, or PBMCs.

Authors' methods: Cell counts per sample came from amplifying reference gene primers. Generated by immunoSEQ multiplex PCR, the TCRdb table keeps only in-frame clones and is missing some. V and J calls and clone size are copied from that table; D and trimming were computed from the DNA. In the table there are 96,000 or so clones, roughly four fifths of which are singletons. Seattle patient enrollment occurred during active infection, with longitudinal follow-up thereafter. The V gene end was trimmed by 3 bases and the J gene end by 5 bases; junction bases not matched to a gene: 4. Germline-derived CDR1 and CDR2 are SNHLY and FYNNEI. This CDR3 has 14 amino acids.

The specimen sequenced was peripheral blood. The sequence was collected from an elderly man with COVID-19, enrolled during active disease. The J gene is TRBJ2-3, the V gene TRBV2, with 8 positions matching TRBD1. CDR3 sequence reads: CASSDRTGQDTQYF. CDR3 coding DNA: TGTGCCAGCAGTGATAGGACAGGGCAAGATACGCAGTATTTT.